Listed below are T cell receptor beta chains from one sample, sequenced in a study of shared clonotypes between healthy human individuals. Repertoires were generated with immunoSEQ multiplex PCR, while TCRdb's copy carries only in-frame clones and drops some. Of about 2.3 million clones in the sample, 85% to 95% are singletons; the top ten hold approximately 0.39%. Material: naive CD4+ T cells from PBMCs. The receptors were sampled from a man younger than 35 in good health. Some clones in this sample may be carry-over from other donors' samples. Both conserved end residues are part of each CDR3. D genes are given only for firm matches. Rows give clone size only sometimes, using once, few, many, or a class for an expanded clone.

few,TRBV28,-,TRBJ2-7,CASSLNYEQYF,TGTGCCAGCAGTTTGAACTACGAGCAGTACTTC
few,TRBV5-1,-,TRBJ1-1,CASSPRENTEAFF,TGCGCCAGCAGCCCCCGTGAGAACACTGAAGCTTTCTTT
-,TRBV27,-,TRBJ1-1,CASSLSYSFRDTEAFF,TGTGCCAGCAGTTTATCGTACAGCTTTAGGGACACTGAAGCTTTCTTT
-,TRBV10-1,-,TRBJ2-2,CASSELVRGDSAGELFF,TGCGCCAGCAGTGAACTTGTCCGTGGGGACTCCGCCGGGGAGCTGTTTTTT
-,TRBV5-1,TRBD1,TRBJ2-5,CASSQGTVQETQYF,TGCGCCAGCAGCCAAGGGACAGTACAAGAGACCCAGTACTTC
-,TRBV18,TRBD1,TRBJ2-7,CASSGGQGPPHEQYF,TGTGCCAGCTCAGGTGGACAGGGGCCACCCCACGAGCAGTACTTC
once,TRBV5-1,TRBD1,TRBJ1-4,CASSGGQGAGEKLFF,TGCGCCAGCAGCGGCGGACAGGGCGCGGGTGAAAAACTGTTTTTT
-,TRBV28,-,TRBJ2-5,CASSLPVATWRQETQYF,TGTGCCAGCAGTTTACCTGTGGCGACATGGCGGCAAGAGACCCAGTACTTC
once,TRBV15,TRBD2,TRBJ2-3,CATSRDGLAGLGDTQYF,TGTGCCACCAGCAGAGATGGGCTAGCGGGACTTGGAGATACGCAGTATTTT
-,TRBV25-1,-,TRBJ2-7,CASSAGVPTYEQYF,TGTGCCAGCAGTGCTGGGGTACCGACCTACGAGCAGTACTTC
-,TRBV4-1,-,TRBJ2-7,CASSQRFGRDPTYEQYF,TGCGCCAGCAGCCAAAGGTTCGGCAGGGACCCCACCTACGAGCAGTACTTC
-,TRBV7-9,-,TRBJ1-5,CASSQTYDSSNQPQHF,TGTGCCAGCAGCCAAACCTACGACAGTAGCAATCAGCCCCAGCATTTT
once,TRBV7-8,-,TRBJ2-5,CASSPTGETQYF,TGTGCCAGCAGCCCCACTGGGGAGACCCAGTACTTC
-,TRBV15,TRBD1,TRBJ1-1,CATSRDRGANTEAFF,TGTGCCACCAGCAGGGACAGGGGAGCGAACACTGAAGCTTTCTTT
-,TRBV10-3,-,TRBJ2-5,CASSSLPQETQYF,TGTGCCAGCTCTAGTCTCCCACAAGAGACCCAGTACTTC
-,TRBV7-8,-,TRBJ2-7,CASSLGAGPNSYEQYF,TGTGCCAGCAGCTTAGGGGCAGGGCCGAACTCCTACGAGCAGTACTTC
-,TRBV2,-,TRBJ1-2,CASSGGLNYGYTF,TGTGCCAGCAGTGGGGGGTTGAACTATGGCTACACCTTC
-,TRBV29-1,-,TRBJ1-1,CSVVPGQGNTEAFF,TGCAGCGTTGTCCCGGGACAAGGAAACACTGAAGCTTTCTTT
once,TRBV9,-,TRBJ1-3,CASSVEMSGNTIYF,TGTGCCAGCAGCGTCGAGATGTCTGGAAACACCATATATTTT
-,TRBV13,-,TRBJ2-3,CASSLAQTDTQYF,TGTGCCAGCAGCTTAGCCCAGACAGATACGCAGTATTTT
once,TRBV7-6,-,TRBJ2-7,CASSPIPGQGEQYF,TGTGCCAGCAGCCCCATCCCCGGGCAGGGAGAGCAGTACTTC
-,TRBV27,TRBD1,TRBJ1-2,CASSLSFGQGVRGGYTF,TGTGCCAGCAGTTTATCGTTTGGACAGGGGGTTCGAGGTGGCTACACCTTC
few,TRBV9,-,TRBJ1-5,CASSIDGGNQPQHF,TGTGCCAGCAGCATAGATGGCGGGAATCAGCCCCAGCATTTT
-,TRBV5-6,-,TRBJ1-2,CASSGGGWGYGYTF,TGTGCCAGCAGCGGAGGGGGATGGGGCTATGGCTACACCTTC
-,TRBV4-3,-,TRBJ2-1,CASSQDPGDFSYNEQFF,TGCGCCAGCAGCCAAGACCCAGGGGACTTCTCCTACAATGAGCAGTTCTTC
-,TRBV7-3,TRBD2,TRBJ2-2,CASRDGLAGTGELFF,TGTGCCAGCAGAGACGGACTAGCGGGAACCGGGGAGCTGTTTTTT
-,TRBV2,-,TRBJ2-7,CASSLLEEQYF,TGTGCCAGCAGTTTACTAGAGGAGCAGTACTTC
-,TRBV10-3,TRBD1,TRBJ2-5,CATGQGGGQETQYF,TGTGCCACGGGACAGGGCGGGGGCCAAGAGACCCAGTACTTC
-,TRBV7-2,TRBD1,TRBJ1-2,CASSLVGTGGIGYTF,TGTGCCAGCAGCTTAGTTGGGACAGGGGGTATCGGCTACACCTTC
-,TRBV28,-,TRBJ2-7,CASSIRYEQYF,TGTGCCAGCAGTATACGCTACGAGCAGTACTTC
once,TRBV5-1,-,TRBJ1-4,CASSHGDPENEKLFF,TGCGCCAGCAGCCACGGGGACCCGGAAAATGAAAAACTGTTTTTT
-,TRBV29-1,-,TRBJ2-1,CSLYHNEQFF,TGCAGCCTGTATCACAATGAGCAGTTCTTC
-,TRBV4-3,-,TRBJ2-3,CASSPMPGGTDTQYF,TGCGCCAGCAGCCCAATGCCAGGGGGCACAGATACGCAGTATTTT
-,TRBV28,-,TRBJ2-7,CASSPGGLSPYF,TGTGCCAGCAGTCCGGGCGGTCTGAGCCCGTACTTC
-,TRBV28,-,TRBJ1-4,CASSGGRASPNEKLFF,TGTGCCAGCAGTGGGGGTCGGGCCTCCCCTAATGAAAAACTGTTTTTT
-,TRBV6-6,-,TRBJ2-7,CASSYSYGSYEQYF,TGTGCCAGCAGTTACTCGTATGGAAGCTACGAGCAGTACTTC
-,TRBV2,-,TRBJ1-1,CASSDWAGAGLGAFF,TGTGCCAGCAGTGATTGGGCAGGGGCCGGTTTGGGAGCTTTCTTT
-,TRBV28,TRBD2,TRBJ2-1,CASSSLAGVSYNEQFF,TGTGCCAGCAGTTCATTAGCGGGAGTTAGCTACAATGAGCAGTTCTTC
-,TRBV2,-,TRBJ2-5,CARYPTRIPGETQYF,TGTGCCAGGTATCCTACAAGGATTCCTGGGGAGACCCAGTACTTC
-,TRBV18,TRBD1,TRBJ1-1,CASSPGQGRGTEAFF,TGTGCCAGCTCACCTGGACAGGGGAGAGGAACTGAAGCTTTCTTT
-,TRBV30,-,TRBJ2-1,CAWRYVGASYNEQFF,TGTGCCTGGAGGTATGTGGGGGCCTCCTACAATGAGCAGTTCTTC
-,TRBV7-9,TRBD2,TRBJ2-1,CASSLELAGSSYNEQFF,TGTGCCAGCAGCTTAGAACTAGCGGGCAGCTCCTACAATGAGCAGTTCTTC
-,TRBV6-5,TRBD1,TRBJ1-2,CASSYARTGPYGYTF,TGTGCCAGCAGTTACGCCCGGACAGGACCCTATGGCTACACCTTC
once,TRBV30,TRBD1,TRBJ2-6,CAWSPGGSGANVLTF,TGTGCCTGGAGTCCAGGGGGTTCTGGGGCCAACGTCCTGACTTTC
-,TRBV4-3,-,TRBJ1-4,CASSQDTGTRAQKLFF,TGCGCCAGCAGCCAAGATACGGGCACCAGGGCGCAAAAACTGTTTTTT
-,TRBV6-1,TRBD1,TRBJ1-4,CASFDRGGEKLFF,TGTGCCAGCTTTGACAGGGGCGGCGAAAAACTGTTTTTT
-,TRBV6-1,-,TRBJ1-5,CASSEARAWDKRNQPQHF,TGTGCCAGCAGTGAAGCGCGGGCTTGGGACAAACGAAATCAGCCCCAGCATTTT
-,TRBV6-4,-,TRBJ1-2,CASKIRTDVMGYTF,TGTGCCAGCAAGATCAGGACAGACGTTATGGGCTACACCTTC
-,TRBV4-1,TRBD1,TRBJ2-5,CASSQVSGTVQETQYF,TGCGCCAGCAGCCAAGTCTCCGGGACAGTGCAAGAGACCCAGTACTTC
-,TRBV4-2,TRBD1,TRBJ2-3,CASSPRDRVTDTQYF,TGTGCCAGCAGCCCCCGGGACAGAGTAACAGATACGCAGTATTTT
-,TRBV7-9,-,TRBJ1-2,CASSLELSGDGYTF,TGTGCCAGCAGCTTAGAGTTGTCGGGGGACGGCTACACCTTC
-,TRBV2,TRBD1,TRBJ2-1,CASSRTGIGDNEQFF,TGTGCCAGCAGCAGGACAGGGATTGGTGACAATGAGCAGTTCTTC
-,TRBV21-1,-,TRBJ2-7,CASSKGTSAAYEQYF,TGTGCCAGCAGCAAAGGGACATCTGCCGCTTACGAGCAGTACTTC
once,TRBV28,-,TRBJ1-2,CASSYGGTPSYGYTF,TGTGCCAGCAGTTACGGGGGGACCCCATCCTATGGCTACACCTTC